The entry that follows covers one T cell receptor (beta chain) sequence. Its antigen is as yet unknown. This CDR3 has 14 residues. Trimming cost V 6 bases and J 4 bases, with 12 bases left between them. The germline V gene encodes CDR1 LNHDA and CDR2 SQIVND (reference sequence). The source of the sample is a study of CD4 T cells in relation to SARS-CoV-2 and coronaviruses. CEF-cultured naive and memory CD4+ T cell DNA got survey-level sequencing. Assay used: immunoSEQ multiplex PCR; TCRdb lists only in-frame clones, some missing. The sample includes some 38,000 clones, 77% seen only once; the top ten take roughly 22%.

The gene calls are TRBV19 and TRBJ1-4, with D possibly being TRBD1 (5 bases). The specimen was memory CD4+ T cells from PBMCs, cultured in vitro. The TCR was taken from an adult with COVID-19. The CDR3 nucleotides read TGTGCCAGTAGACAAGGACAATATAATGAAAAACTGTTTTTT. This translates into CASRQGQYNEKLFF.